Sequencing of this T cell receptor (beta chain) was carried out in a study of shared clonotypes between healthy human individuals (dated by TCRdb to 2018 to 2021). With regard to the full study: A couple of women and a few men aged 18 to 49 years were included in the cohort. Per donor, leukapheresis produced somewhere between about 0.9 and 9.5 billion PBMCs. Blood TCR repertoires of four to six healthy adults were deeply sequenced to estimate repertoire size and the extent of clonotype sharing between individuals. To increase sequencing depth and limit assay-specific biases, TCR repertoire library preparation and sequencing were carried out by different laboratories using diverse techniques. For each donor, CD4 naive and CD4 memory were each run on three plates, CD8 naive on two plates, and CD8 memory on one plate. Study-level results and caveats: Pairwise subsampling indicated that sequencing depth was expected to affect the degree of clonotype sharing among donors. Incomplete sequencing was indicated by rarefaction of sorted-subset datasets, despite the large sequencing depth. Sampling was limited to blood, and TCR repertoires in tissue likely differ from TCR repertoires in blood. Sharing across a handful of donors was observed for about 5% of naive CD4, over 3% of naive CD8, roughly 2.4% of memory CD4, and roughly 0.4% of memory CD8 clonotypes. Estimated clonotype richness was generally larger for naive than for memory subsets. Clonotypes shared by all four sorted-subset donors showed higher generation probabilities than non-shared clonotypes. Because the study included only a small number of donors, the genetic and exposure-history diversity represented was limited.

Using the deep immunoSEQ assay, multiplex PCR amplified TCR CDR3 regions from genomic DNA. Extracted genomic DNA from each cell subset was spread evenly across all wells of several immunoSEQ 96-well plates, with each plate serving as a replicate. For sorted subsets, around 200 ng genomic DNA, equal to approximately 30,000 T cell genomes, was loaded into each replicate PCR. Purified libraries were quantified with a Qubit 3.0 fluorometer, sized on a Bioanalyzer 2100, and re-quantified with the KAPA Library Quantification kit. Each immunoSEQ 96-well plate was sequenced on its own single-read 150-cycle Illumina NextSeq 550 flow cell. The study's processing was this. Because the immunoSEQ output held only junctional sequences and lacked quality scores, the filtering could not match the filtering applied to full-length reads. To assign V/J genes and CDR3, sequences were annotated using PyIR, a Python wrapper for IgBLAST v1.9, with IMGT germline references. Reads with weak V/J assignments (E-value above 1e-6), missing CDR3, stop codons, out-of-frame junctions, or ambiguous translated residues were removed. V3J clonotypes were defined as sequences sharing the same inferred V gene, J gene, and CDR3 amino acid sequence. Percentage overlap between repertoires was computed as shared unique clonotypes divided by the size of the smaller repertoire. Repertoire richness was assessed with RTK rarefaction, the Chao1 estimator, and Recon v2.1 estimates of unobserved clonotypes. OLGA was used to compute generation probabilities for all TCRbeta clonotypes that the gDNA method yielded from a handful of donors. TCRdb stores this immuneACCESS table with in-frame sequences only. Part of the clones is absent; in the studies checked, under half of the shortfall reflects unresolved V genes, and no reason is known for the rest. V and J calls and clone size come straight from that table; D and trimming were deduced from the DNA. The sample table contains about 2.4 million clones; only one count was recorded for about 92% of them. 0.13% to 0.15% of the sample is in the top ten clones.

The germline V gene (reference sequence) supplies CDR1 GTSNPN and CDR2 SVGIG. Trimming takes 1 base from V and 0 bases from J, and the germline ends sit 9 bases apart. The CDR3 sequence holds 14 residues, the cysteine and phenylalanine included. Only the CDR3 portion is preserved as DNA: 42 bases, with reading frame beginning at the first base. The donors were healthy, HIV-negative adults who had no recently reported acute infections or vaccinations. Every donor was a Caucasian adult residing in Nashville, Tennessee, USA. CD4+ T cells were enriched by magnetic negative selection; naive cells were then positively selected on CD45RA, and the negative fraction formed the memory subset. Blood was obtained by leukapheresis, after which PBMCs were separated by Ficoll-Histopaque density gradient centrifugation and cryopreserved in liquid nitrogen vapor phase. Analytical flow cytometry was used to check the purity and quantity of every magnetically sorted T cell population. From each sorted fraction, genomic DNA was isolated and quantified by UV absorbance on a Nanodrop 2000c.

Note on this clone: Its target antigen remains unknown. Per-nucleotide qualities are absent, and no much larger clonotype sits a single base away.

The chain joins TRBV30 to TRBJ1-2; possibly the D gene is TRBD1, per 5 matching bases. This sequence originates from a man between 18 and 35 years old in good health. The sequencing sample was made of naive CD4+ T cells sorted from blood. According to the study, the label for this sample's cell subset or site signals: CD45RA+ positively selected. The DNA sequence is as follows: TGTGCCTGGAGTGGAGGGGCAGCTAACTATGGCTACACCTTC. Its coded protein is CAWSGGAANYGYTF.